This T cell receptor beta chain was recovered during a study of T-cell reconstitution after alpha-beta-depleted transplantation in children. This clonotype was found a few times. The CDR3 totals 11 residues. Trimming pared 8 bases from V and 3 bases from J, leaving 8 bases between. Unique molecular identifiers tagged the TCRbeta library. Via MiXCR, TCRdb re-called the PCR reads, giving one row per CDR3 protein. There are about 340,000 distinct CDR3 sequences in the sample; around 10% occur only once, and 2% to 2.5% lies in the top ten. This receptor was identified in a human donor who donated a stem cell graft to a child with acute lymphoblastic leukemia. Sample: PBMCs from the stem cell graft donor, taken from the stem cell graft. J is TRBJ2-7 and V is TRBV12-3 or TRBV12-4, with no clear D. CDR3 in DNA: TGTGCCAGCGCATTGGACTACGAGCAGTACTTC. Amino acids: CASALDYEQYF.